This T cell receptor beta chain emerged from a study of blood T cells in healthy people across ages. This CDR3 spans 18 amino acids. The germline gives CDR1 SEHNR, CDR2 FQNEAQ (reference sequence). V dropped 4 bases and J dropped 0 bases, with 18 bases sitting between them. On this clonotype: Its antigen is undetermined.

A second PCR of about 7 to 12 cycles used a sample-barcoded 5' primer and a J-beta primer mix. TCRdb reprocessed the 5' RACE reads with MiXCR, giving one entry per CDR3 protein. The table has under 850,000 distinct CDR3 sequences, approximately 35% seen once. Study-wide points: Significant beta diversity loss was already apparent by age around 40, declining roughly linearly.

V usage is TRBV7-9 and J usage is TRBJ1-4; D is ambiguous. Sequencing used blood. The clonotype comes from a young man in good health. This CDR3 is CASSSPGETVATNEKLFF. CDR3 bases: TGTGCCAGCAGCTCTCCGGGAGAGACCGTTGCAACTAATGAAAAACTGTTTTTT.